The TCR beta chain described here comes from a study of blood T cell repertoires in COVID-19. Study-level background: T cells, B-cell-depleted T cells, or PBMCs supplied cDNA or gDNA.

The CDR3 loop spans 14 amino acids. Germline loops: CDR1 LNHDA, CDR2 SQIVND (reference sequence). Trimming cost V 3 bases and J 0 bases, with 8 bases left between them. Libraries were prepared by immunoSEQ multiplex PCR; TCRdb keeps only in-frame clonotypes and omits some of them. Here the sample spans 130,000 to 150,000 clones, around 90% being singletons. Sample: peripheral blood. The sequence was collected from a woman in her forties or fifties with acute or convalescent COVID-19. This chain joins TRBV19 and TRBJ1-1; D gene uncertain. CDR3 bases: TGTGCCAGTAGTATCGCAGGCTTGAACACTGAAGCTTTCTTT. It specifies CASSIAGLNTEAFF.